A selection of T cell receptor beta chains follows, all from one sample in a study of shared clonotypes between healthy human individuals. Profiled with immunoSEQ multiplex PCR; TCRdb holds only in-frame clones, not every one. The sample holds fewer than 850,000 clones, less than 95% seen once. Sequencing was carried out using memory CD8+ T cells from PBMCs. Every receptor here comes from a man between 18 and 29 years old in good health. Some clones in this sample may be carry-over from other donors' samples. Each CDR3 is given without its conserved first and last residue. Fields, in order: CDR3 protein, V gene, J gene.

cdr3_aa: ASSFSAGGSHEQY
v_call: TRBV28
j_call: TRBJ2-7

cdr3_aa: ASRERRTSGHNEQF
v_call: TRBV6-1
j_call: TRBJ2-1

cdr3_aa: ASRSGGAGNYNEQF
v_call: TRBV12-2
j_call: TRBJ2-1

cdr3_aa: ASSKQSSGDGYT
v_call: TRBV9
j_call: TRBJ1-2

cdr3_aa: ASSQDAGGWNEKLF
v_call: TRBV4-3
j_call: TRBJ1-4

cdr3_aa: ASSTFVRAGDYGYT
v_call: TRBV9
j_call: TRBJ1-2

cdr3_aa: ASSEGTHSTDTQY
v_call: TRBV6-4
j_call: TRBJ2-3

cdr3_aa: ASSLGADRGGYTEKLF
v_call: TRBV5-6
j_call: TRBJ1-4

cdr3_aa: ASSLGTDTQY
v_call: TRBV11-2
j_call: TRBJ2-3

cdr3_aa: ASSLGLAANTGELF
v_call: TRBV4-2
j_call: TRBJ2-2

cdr3_aa: ASSLRRGHEQY
v_call: TRBV28
j_call: TRBJ2-7

cdr3_aa: AWSQDGTYEQY
v_call: TRBV30
j_call: TRBJ2-7

cdr3_aa: SVEWSAQGAYGYT
v_call: TRBV29-1
j_call: TRBJ1-2

cdr3_aa: ASSQDISLRNTEAF
v_call: TRBV4-1
j_call: TRBJ1-1

cdr3_aa: ASSHRDYSYEQY
v_call: TRBV18
j_call: TRBJ2-7

cdr3_aa: ASSQEEDGDTQY
v_call: TRBV5-4
j_call: TRBJ2-3

cdr3_aa: ASSSLSATNEKLF
v_call: TRBV5-1
j_call: TRBJ1-4

cdr3_aa: ASSGLAGSGELF
v_call: TRBV6-4
j_call: TRBJ2-2

cdr3_aa: ASRVGSLTYEQY
v_call: TRBV2
j_call: TRBJ2-7

cdr3_aa: SVRLAGPGGQF
v_call: TRBV29-1
j_call: TRBJ2-1

cdr3_aa: ASSKRRGGWSIEQY
v_call: TRBV21-1
j_call: TRBJ2-7

cdr3_aa: ASSQLTTSVWDEQF
v_call: TRBV14
j_call: TRBJ2-1

cdr3_aa: AWTLDRAAYGYT
v_call: TRBV30
j_call: TRBJ1-2

cdr3_aa: ASTTDLGSYEQY
v_call: TRBV2
j_call: TRBJ2-7

cdr3_aa: ASSFSTGGVIYEQY
v_call: TRBV27
j_call: TRBJ2-7

cdr3_aa: ASSEDYSNQPQH
v_call: TRBV25-1
j_call: TRBJ1-5

cdr3_aa: ASSLSGGTEAF
v_call: TRBV5-5
j_call: TRBJ1-1

cdr3_aa: ASTTIRVAGTGELF
v_call: TRBV27
j_call: TRBJ2-2

cdr3_aa: ASSEDRRASNEKLF
v_call: TRBV2
j_call: TRBJ1-4

cdr3_aa: ATSVVRTGGFAGELF
v_call: TRBV15
j_call: TRBJ2-2

cdr3_aa: ASSQDLAGKYGYT
v_call: TRBV4-3
j_call: TRBJ1-2

cdr3_aa: ASIKPSRGEQY
v_call: TRBV28
j_call: TRBJ2-7

cdr3_aa: ASSLLVGGLAKNIQY
v_call: TRBV27
j_call: TRBJ2-4

cdr3_aa: ASSDWSGTGKGDQPQH
v_call: TRBV6-1
j_call: TRBJ1-5

cdr3_aa: ASNGGVPYGYT
v_call: TRBV19
j_call: TRBJ1-2

cdr3_aa: SVEVQRPSYRYT
v_call: TRBV29-1
j_call: TRBJ1-2

cdr3_aa: ASSEALGDSLGGYT
v_call: TRBV2
j_call: TRBJ1-2